The sequence of this TCR beta chain was determined in a study of identical twins. Study conclusions and caveats: The presence of invariant MAIT and iNKT cells could partly confound analyses of zero-insertion sequences. High-abundance cord blood beta clonotypes had fewer insertions; memory repertoires showed none. Modeled out-of-frame TCR alpha sharing in monozygotic twins fell below observed levels.

This clonotype came up many times. What it recognizes is unknown. V lost 0 bases to trimming and J lost 1 base, with 9 bases between them. The CDR3 sequence is 15 residues long. Per germline, CDR1 SGHTA and CDR2 FQGNSA. A universal primer site was incorporated via template switching, and the cDNA contained unique molecular identifiers. Each CDR3 protein is one row after TCRdb ran MiXCR on the 5' RACE reads. The sample holds approximately 600,000 distinct CDR3 sequences; 9.6% are singletons and the top ten take around 3.2%. These same data were also listed under a study on yellow fever vaccine responses in identical twins.

The sample comprised PBMCs. The sequence was obtained from a woman aged 18-29 years in good health. The chain carries TRBV7-2 and TRBJ2-5; D is unresolved. The CDR3: CASSLALAPQETQYF. CDR3 bases: TGTGCCAGCAGCTTAGCGTTAGCACCCCAAGAGACCCAGTACTTC.